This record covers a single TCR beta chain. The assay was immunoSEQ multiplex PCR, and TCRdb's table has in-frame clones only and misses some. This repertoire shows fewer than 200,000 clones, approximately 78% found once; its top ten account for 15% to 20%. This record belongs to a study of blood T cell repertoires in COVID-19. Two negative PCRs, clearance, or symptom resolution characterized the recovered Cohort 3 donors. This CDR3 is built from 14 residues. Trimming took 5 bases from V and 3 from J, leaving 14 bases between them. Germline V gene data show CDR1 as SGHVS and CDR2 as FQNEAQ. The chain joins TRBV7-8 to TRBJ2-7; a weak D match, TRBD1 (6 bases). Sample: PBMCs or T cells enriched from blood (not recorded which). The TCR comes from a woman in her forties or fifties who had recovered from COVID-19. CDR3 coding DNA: TGTGCCAGCAGCGTGCCGGGACAACGCTACGAGCAGTACTTC. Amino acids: CASSVPGQRYEQYF.